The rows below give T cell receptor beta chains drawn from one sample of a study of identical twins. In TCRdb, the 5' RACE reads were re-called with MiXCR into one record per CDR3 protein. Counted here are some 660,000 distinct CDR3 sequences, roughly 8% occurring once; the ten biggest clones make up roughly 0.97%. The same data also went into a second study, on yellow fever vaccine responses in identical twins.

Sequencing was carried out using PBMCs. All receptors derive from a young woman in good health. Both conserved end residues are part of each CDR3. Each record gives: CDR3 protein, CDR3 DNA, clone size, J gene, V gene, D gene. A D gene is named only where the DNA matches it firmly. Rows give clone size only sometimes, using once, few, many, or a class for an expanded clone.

CSASDLGRDQFF	TGCAGTGCCTCAGATCTCGGCAGGGATCAGTTTTTT	-	TRBJ2-2	TRBV20-1	-
CASSLNEGGIQYF	TGTGCCAGCAGCTTAAACGAGGGGGGCATTCAGTACTTC	-	TRBJ2-4	TRBV7-2	-
CATSDFQGAMRFF	TGTGCCACCAGTGATTTTCAGGGGGCGATGCGATTCTTC	many	TRBJ2-1	TRBV24-1	TRBD1
CASSRTPASGRVYEQYF	TGTGCCAGCAGCCGTACCCCCGCGAGCGGGAGGGTTTACGAGCAGTACTTC	-	TRBJ2-7	TRBV7-9	TRBD2
CASRRTSGTSEQYF	TGCGCCAGCAGACGGACTAGCGGTACTTCGGAGCAGTACTTC	few	TRBJ2-7	TRBV5-1	TRBD2
CASSSPRQGGSLYEQYF	TGTGCCAGCAGTTCCCCGCGTCAGGGCGGTAGTCTCTACGAGCAGTACTTC	-	TRBJ2-7	TRBV12-3/TRBV12-4	-
CASTSGLAGDLDTQYF	TGTGCCAGCACCTCGGGACTAGCGGGAGATCTAGATACGCAGTATTTT	few	TRBJ2-3	TRBV28	TRBD2
CASSSDRVGGNSPLHF	TGTGCCAGCAGCTCGGACAGGGTCGGCGGTAATTCACCCCTCCACTTT	-	TRBJ1-6	TRBV7-9	TRBD1
CASSEKAGTSATDTQYF	TGCGCCAGCAGTGAGAAGGCCGGGACTAGCGCCACAGATACGCAGTATTTT	many	TRBJ2-3	TRBV10-1	TRBD2
CASSVAPSGLSYEQYF	TGTGCCAGCAGCGTAGCTCCTAGCGGACTATCCTACGAGCAGTACTTC	-	TRBJ2-7	TRBV9	TRBD2
CASSQAPNRDRDTDTQYF	TGCGCCAGCAGCCAAGCCCCCAACCGGGACAGGGATACAGATACGCAGTATTTT	-	TRBJ2-3	TRBV4-1	TRBD1
CSATSRGRRITDTQYF	TGCAGTGCGACCTCGCGGGGGCGGCGGATAACAGATACGCAGTATTTT	few	TRBJ2-3	TRBV20-1	-
CASSRIGQGADTGELFF	TGTGCCAGCAGCCGAATTGGACAGGGGGCCGACACCGGGGAGCTGTTTTTT	few	TRBJ2-2	TRBV14	TRBD1
CSARTRDEQYF	TGCAGTGCTAGGACTCGGGACGAGCAGTACTTC	few	TRBJ2-7	TRBV20-1	-
CASGASGSLRDEQFF	TGTGCCAGCGGAGCTAGCGGTAGTCTTAGGGATGAGCAGTTCTTC	-	TRBJ2-1	TRBV11-2	TRBD2
CSATSGKKLYSYNEQFF	TGCAGCGCCACTAGCGGGAAGAAGCTATACTCCTACAATGAGCAGTTCTTC	many	TRBJ2-1	TRBV29-1	TRBD2
CASSPGTSGRQETQYF	TGCGCCAGCAGCCCGGGGACTAGCGGGAGGCAAGAGACCCAGTACTTC	few	TRBJ2-5	TRBV5-1	TRBD2
CSASPLVRTSGMYREQFF	TGCAGTGCTAGTCCCCTAGTCCGGACTAGCGGGATGTACAGAGAGCAGTTCTTC	-	TRBJ2-1	TRBV20-1	TRBD2
CSVVYRGQGTQYF	TGCAGCGTTGTTTACAGGGGGCAGGGGACCCAGTACTTC	few	TRBJ2-5	TRBV29-1	TRBD1
CASSKRVSPDYNEQFF	TGCGCCAGCAGCAAACGGGTCTCCCCGGACTACAATGAGCAGTTCTTC	-	TRBJ2-1	TRBV4-1	-
CASSPTGTANSPLHF	TGTGCCAGCAGTCCCACCGGGACAGCTAATTCACCCCTCCACTTT	-	TRBJ1-6	TRBV27	TRBD1
CASSLQFYYGYTF	TGTGCCAGCAGTTTGCAGTTCTACTATGGCTACACCTTC	few	TRBJ1-2	TRBV12-3/TRBV12-4	-
CAISPGQVNTDTQYF	TGTGCCATCAGTCCCGGACAGGTTAACACAGATACGCAGTATTTT	many	TRBJ2-3	TRBV10-3	TRBD1